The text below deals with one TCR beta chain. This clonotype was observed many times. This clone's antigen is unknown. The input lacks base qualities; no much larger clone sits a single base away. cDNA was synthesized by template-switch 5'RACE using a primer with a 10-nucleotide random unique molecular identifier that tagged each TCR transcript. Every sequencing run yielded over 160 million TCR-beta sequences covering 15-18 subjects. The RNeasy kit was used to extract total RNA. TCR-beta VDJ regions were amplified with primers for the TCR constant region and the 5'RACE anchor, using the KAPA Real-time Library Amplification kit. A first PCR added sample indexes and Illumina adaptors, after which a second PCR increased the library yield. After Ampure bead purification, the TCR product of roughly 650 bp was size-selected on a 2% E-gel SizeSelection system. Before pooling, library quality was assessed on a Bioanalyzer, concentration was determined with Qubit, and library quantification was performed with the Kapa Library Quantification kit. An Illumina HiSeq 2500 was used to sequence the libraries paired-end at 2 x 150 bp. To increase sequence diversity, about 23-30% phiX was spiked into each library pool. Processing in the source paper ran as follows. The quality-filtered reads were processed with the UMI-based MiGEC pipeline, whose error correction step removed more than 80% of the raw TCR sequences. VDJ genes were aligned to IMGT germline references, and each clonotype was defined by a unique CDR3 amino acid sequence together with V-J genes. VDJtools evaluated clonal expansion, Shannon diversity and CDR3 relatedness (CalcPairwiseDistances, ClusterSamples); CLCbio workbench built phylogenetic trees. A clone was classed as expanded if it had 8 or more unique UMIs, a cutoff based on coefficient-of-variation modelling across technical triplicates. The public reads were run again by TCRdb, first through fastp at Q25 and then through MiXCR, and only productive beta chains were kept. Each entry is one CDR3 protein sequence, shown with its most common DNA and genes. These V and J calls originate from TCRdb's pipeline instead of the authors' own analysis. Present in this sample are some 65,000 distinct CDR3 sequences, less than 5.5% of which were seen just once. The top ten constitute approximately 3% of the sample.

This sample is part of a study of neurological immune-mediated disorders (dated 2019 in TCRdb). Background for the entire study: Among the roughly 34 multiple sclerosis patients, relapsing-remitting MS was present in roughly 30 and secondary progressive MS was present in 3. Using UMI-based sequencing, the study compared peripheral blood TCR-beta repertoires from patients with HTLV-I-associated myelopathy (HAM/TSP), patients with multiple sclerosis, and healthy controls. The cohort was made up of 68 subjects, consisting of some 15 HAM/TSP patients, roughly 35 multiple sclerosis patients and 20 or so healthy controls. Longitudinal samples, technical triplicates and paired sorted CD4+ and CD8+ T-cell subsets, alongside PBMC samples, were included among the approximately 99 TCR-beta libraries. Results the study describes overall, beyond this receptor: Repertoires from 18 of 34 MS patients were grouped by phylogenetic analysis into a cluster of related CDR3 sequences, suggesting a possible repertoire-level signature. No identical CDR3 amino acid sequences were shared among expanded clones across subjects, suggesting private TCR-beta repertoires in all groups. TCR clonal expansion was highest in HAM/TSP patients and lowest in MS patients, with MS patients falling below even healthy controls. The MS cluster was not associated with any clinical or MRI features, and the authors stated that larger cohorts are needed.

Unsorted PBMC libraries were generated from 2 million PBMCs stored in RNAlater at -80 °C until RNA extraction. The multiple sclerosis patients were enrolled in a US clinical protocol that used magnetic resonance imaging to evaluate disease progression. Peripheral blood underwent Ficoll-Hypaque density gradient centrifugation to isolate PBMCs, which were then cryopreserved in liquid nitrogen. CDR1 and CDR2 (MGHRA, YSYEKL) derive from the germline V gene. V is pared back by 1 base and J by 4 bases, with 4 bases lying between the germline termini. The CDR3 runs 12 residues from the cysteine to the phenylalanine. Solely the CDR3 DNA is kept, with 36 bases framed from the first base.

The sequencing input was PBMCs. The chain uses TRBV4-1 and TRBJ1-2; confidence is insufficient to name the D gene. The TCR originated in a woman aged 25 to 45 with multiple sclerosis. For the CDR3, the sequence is CASSQGVYGYTF. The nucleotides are TGCGCCAGCAGCCAAGGCGTCTATGGCTACACCTTC.